The 22 T cell receptor beta chains given below trace back to one sample, sequenced in a study of blood T cell repertoires in COVID-19. Only in-frame clones appear in the TCRdb table, and some are missing; sequencing was by immunoSEQ multiplex PCR. The sample lists tens of thousands of clones, almost 90% seen once, with roughly 8.1% in the top ten. Sample: peripheral blood. These receptors were collected from a woman in her seventies with acute or convalescent COVID-19.

This chain links TRBV4-1 with TRBJ1-5; the D is unclear. The CDR3 has 18 amino acids. CDR1 and CDR2 from the germline V gene are MGHRA and YSYEKL. The germline V and J ends were trimmed by 0 bases and 3 bases, with 18 bases remaining between them. CDR3 nucleotide sequence: TGCGCCAGCAGCCAAGATAATTTTAGCCCGGCTAACAATCAGCCCCAGCATTTT. This codes for CASSQDNFSPANNQPQHF.

J is TRBJ1-5 and V is TRBV5-6, with TRBD1 identical over 9 bases. The CDR3 runs 13 residues. Unmatched junction bases numbered 4, after V lost 6 bases and J lost 6 bases. Germline V gives CDR1 SGHDT, CDR2 YYEEEE. The CDR3 region has the DNA TGTGCCAGCAACAGGGGGCGAGGTCAGCCCCAGCATTTT. Translating gives CASNRGRGQPQHF.

The rearrangement links TRBV18 to TRBJ1-2, with 7 bases fitting TRBD1. CDR1 is KGHSH and CDR2 is LQKENI in the germline V gene. The CDR3 loop spans 13 amino acids. V trimming: 2 bases; J trimming: 6 bases; junction bases outside the gene matches: 3. The CDR3: CASSPNRGDGYTF. The DNA for the CDR3 is TGTGCCAGCTCACCAAACAGGGGAGATGGCTACACCTTC.

This clone came up many times. The chain is built from TRBV14 and TRBJ1-4, with D tentatively TRBD1 (5 bases). Trimming removed 1 base at V and 7 bases at J, with 16 bases between. The CDR3 is 16 amino acids. The germline gives CDR1 SGHDN, CDR2 FVKESK. The DNA for the CDR3 is TGTGCCAGCAGCCAAGCACCGGAGGGACTGGGTGAAAAACTGTTTTTT. This sequence encodes CASSQAPEGLGEKLFF.

The CDR3 DNA is TGTGCCACCAGTGATTACATGAACTATGGCTACACCTTC. This sequence encodes CATSDYMNYGYTF. The chain uses TRBV24-1 and TRBJ1-2; no clear D gene. Trimming left V 2 bases short and J 2 bases short, with 5 bases between. The CDR3 length is 13 residues. The germline V gene has CDR1 KGHDR and CDR2 SFDVKD.

The V gene is TRBV3-1 (or the pseudogene TRBV3-2), the J gene TRBJ1-5, with D possibly matching TRBD1 (6 bases). CDR3 length: 17 amino acids. V lost 0 bases and J 3 bases, leaving 15 bases between the germline ends. Germline V gene lookup returns CDR1 LGHDT and CDR2 YNNKEL (reference sequence). CDR3 coding DNA: TGTGCCAGCAGCCAAGATCCACCGGACAGTTACAATCAGCCCCAGCATTTT. Protein: CASSQDPPDSYNQPQHF.

V gene TRBV5-1 combines with J gene TRBJ1-4; D unclear. Trimming stripped 0 bases from V and 3 bases from J, with 9 bases between. CDR1 and CDR2 from the germline V gene are SGHRS and YFSETQ. The CDR3 is 15 residues long. The CDR3 nucleotides are TGCGCCAGCAGCTTGGGGGGAGTCCCTAATGAAAAACTGTTTTTT. It yields the protein CASSLGGVPNEKLFF.

The genes are TRBV19 and TRBJ2-1; 10 bases are a match to TRBD2. Looked up from germline, CDR1 is LNHDA and CDR2 is SQIVND (reference sequence). This CDR3 spans 15 amino acids. J gave up 0 bases and V 10 bases, and 6 bases lay outside the gene matches. The CDR3: CATAPSGSSYNEQFF. The CDR3 region has the DNA TGTGCCACCGCCCCTAGCGGGAGCTCCTACAATGAGCAGTTCTTC. The full variable domain, rest sourced from reference TRBV19 and TRBJ2-1, is DGGITQSPKYLFRKEGQNVTLSCEQNLNHDAMYWYRQDPGQGLRLIYYSQIVNDFQKGDIAEGYSVSREKKESFPLTVTSAQKNPTAFYLCATAPSGSSYNEQFFGPGTRLTVL.

This chain links TRBV15 with TRBJ2-3; 11 bases agree with TRBD2. J was trimmed by 3 bases and V by 1 base; bases with no gene match: 6. The CDR3 runs 17 residues. Looked up from germline, CDR1 is LNHNV and CDR2 is YYDKDF (reference sequence). CDR3 in amino acids: CATSRGLTSGITDTQYF. The CDR3 nucleotides are TGTGCCACCAGCAGAGGTTTGACTAGCGGGATAACAGATACGCAGTATTTT.

This chain links TRBV7-3 with TRBJ1-2, with a weak D call TRBD1 (6 bases). The CDR3 is 15 amino acids. Germline CDR1 reads SGHTA; CDR2 reads FQGTGA. The V gene lost 5 bases and the J gene lost 3 bases, with 16 bases spanning the gap. DNA of the CDR3: TGTGCCAGCAGCCTCGGGACACCAAATGACTATGGCTACACCTTC. This codes for CASSLGTPNDYGYTF.

V is TRBV19 and J is TRBJ1-2, with D tentatively TRBD1 (6 bases). Germline-derived CDR1 and CDR2 are LNHDA and SQIVND (reference sequence). The V end was cut by 7 bases, the J end by 6 bases, with 12 bases between. The CDR3 runs 12 residues. CDR3 bases: TGTGCCAGTAACTCAGGGGTAGATGGCTACACCTTC. Residues: CASNSGVDGYTF.

V usage is TRBV7-3 and J usage is TRBJ2-2, with 10 positions matching TRBD1. V lost 3 bases to trimming and J lost 6 bases; unmatched junction nucleotides: 4. This CDR3 is 15 amino acids long. In germline, CDR1 is SGHTA, CDR2 FQGTGA. The CDR3 sequence is CASSLGQGLAGELFF. The CDR3 DNA is TGTGCCAGCAGCTTGGGACAGGGGTTGGCCGGGGAGCTGTTTTTT.

The chain carries TRBV7-2 and TRBJ1-2; no definite D call. Germline V lookup: CDR1 SGHTA, CDR2 FQGNSA. V was pared by 1 base and J by 0 bases, with 9 bases between. This CDR3 is built from 15 residues. DNA for the CDR3: TGTGCCAGCAGCTTAGAGGTCGAGGCTAACTATGGCTACACCTTC. It codes for CASSLEVEANYGYTF.

This sequence joins TRBV11-2 and TRBJ2-7, with 7 bases lining up with TRBD1. Losses at the gene ends were 0 bases for V and 3 bases for J; bases not matched to a gene: 11. This CDR3 is built from 17 residues. Germline V gene lookup returns CDR1 SGHAT and CDR2 FQNNGV. CDR3 coding DNA: TGTGCCAGCAGCTTAGACGGTCGGACAGGACTTAACTACGAGCAGTACTTC. This gives the protein CASSLDGRTGLNYEQYF. Looking up the rest from reference TRBV11-2 and TRBJ2-7 gives the full variable domain: EAGVAQSPRYKIIEKRQSVAFWCNPISGHATLYWYQQILGQGPKLLIQFQNNGVVDDSQLPKDRFSAERLKGVDSTLKIQPAKLEDSAVYLCASSLDGRTGLNYEQYFGPGTRLTVT.

This chain joins TRBV20-1 and TRBJ2-3; no definite D call. V was pared by 3 bases and J by 1 base, with 14 bases between. The CDR3 consists of 15 residues. Per the germline V gene, CDR1 is DFQATT and CDR2 is SNEGSKA (reference sequence). DNA for the CDR3: TGCAGTGCTAGTTCGAGAGTCTTCGGCACAGATACGCAGTATTTT. Its protein product is CSASSRVFGTDTQYF.

J is TRBJ2-1 and V is TRBV19; weak D call: TRBD1 (7 bases). Trimming pared 9 bases from V and 6 bases from J, leaving 18 bases between. The germline gives CDR1 LNHDA, CDR2 SQIVND (reference sequence). The CDR3 is 14 residues long. CDR3 region: CASQGNRGGNEQFF. The CDR3 region has the DNA TGTGCCAGCCAGGGGAACAGGGGAGGCAATGAGCAGTTCTTC.

The chain has TRBV6-4 and TRBJ2-2, with a possible D match to TRBD2 (5 bases). The CDR3 length is 14 residues. Trimming cost V 1 base and J 6 bases, with 9 bases left between them. Germline V gene data show CDR1 as MRHNA and CDR2 as SNTAGT. The CDR3 DNA reads TGTGCCAGCAGTGACTTTTCGGGGTCCGGGGAGCTGTTTTTT. Protein: CASSDFSGSGELFF.

The genes are TRBV19 and TRBJ2-2; 12 positions match TRBD1. The trim removed 10 bases at V and 9 bases at J, leaving 12 bases unmatched. The CDR3 is 15 amino acids. Germline assignment: CDR1 LNHDA and CDR2 SQIVND (reference sequence). The CDR3 reads CATEPGTGGARELFF. Written as DNA, the CDR3 is TGTGCCACCGAACCCGGGACAGGGGGCGCGAGGGAGCTGTTTTTT. The full variable domain, in which reference TRBV19 and TRBJ2-2 provide the parts outside the CDR3, is DGGITQSPKYLFRKEGQNVTLSCEQNLNHDAMYWYRQDPGQGLRLIYYSQIVNDFQKGDIAEGYSVSREKKESFPLTVTSAQKNPTAFYLCATEPGTGGARELFFGEGSRLTVL.

Turning to this clone: The junction and the germline gene differ at one end; a read error may be behind it. CDR3 DNA: TGCGCCAGCAGTTTAACGACCGGGACAGCCAAGAACATTCAGTACTTC. Residues: CASSLTTGTAKNIQYF. The chain couples TRBV5-1 to TRBJ2-4; 7 bases fit TRBD1. This CDR3 region has 16 residues. CDR1 is SGHRS and CDR2 is YFSETQ in the germline V gene.

The rearrangement uses TRBV27 and TRBJ2-1; 8 bases agree with TRBD2. The junction had 9 bases not matched to a gene; V was cut back by 5 bases and J by 6 bases. Germline V CDR1 and CDR2: MNHEY, SMNVEV (reference sequence). The CDR3 length is 15 residues. The CDR3 loop reads CASSLYSGNGNEQFF. In DNA form, the CDR3 reads TGTGCCAGCAGTCTATATAGCGGGAATGGCAATGAGCAGTTCTTC.

In its sample, this clone was seen once. J is TRBJ2-7 and V is TRBV18; D is possibly TRBD2 (6 bases). Trimming cost V 4 bases and J 3 bases, with 16 bases left between them. In germline, CDR1 is KGHSH, CDR2 LQKENI. This CDR3 contains 15 residues. The CDR3 loop reads CASSHTTGGNYEQYF. The CDR3 DNA follows: TGTGCCAGCTCACACACGACCGGGGGAAACTACGAGCAGTACTTC.

The CDR3 region is CASSLGDSNNQPQHF. CDR3 coding DNA: TGCGCCAGCAGCTTAGGAGACAGCAACAATCAGCCCCAGCATTTT. This chain connects TRBV5-1 to TRBJ1-5; TRBD1 is a possible D gene (5 bases). Trimming removed 2 bases from V and 3 bases from J, with 12 bases in between. Germline V gives CDR1 SGHRS, CDR2 YFSETQ. The CDR3 is 15 amino acids.